This T cell receptor beta chain stems from a study of T cell clones after liver transplantation. Turning to the study itself: TCRbeta sequencing after a pre-transplant mixed lymphocyte reaction identified graft-donor-reactive clones, later tracked in post-transplant blood.

Sequencing was performed with immunoSEQ multiplex PCR; in TCRdb, only in-frame clones are kept and a portion is missing. Of about 33,000 clones listed, about 94% are singletons. On this clone itself: Its antigen is unknown.

Study-wide points: These preliminary findings come from unstandardized post-transplant sampling times.

V was pared by 6 bases and J by 5 bases, with 27 bases between. In germline, CDR1 is SGHTA, CDR2 FQGTGA. CDR3 length equals 18 residues. The sample consisted of CD8+ T cells from blood, taken 12 months after liver transplant. V usage is TRBV7-3 and J usage is TRBJ2-3; perhaps D is TRBD1 or TRBD2 (5 bases each). The sequence derives from a human patient who received a liver transplant. Some of the T cells might come from the graft donor. DNA of the CDR3: TGTGCCAGCAGTGACAACGGACAACAGCACGACTATTTAGATACGCAGTATTTT. Encoded protein: CASSDNGQQHDYLDTQYF.